This T cell receptor beta chain was found in a study of T cell repertoires in cytomegalovirus infection. V gave up 0 bases and J gave up 4 bases, with 8 bases separating them. The V gene's germline CDR1 is SGDLS and CDR2 YYNGEE. This CDR3 comprises 15 residues. This clonotype has only one observation. TCRdb reanalysed the reads using MiXCR and keeps one entry per CDR3 protein. The sample comprises more than 350,000 distinct CDR3 sequences, approximately 32% of which are singletons, and approximately 14% rests with the top ten. This sequence was found in a human donor in good health (CMV status not recorded). Some clones in this sample may be carry-over from other donors' samples. The sequenced material came from PBMCs. This sequence joins TRBV9 and TRBJ2-6; a weak D match, TRBD2 (5 bases). In nucleotides, the CDR3 is TGTGCCAGCAGCGTAGGAGGGTTCGGGGCCAACGTCCTGACTTTC. Encoded protein: CASSVGGFGANVLTF.